This record looks at one T cell receptor beta chain sequence and its context. Its antigen is not known. The data were taken from a study of CD8+CD57+ T cells in acquired aplastic anemia. Points from the study as a whole: Patients and controls shared fewer than 30 CD8+ CDR3 sequences.

The template for TCR beta VDJ and CDR3 sequence profiling was genomic DNA. One entry per CDR3 protein results from TCRdb running MiXCR on the reads. Among roughly 170,000 distinct CDR3 sequences listed, approximately 48% were seen once. Patients sequenced had flow cytometry evidence of CD8+CD57+ cell expansion. The enrolled patients all had severe acquired aplastic anemia. No therapy was given to patients before blood sampling. CDR3 length equals 13 residues. Trimming shortened V by 2 bases and J by 5 bases, and 10 bases separated the two germline ends. Germline-derived CDR1 and CDR2 are MNHEY and SMNVEV (reference sequence).

The sequencing sample was made of sorted CD4+, CD8+, or CD8+CD57+ T cells (not recorded which) from PBMCs. The sequence was collected from a human donor with aplastic anemia. This chain links TRBV27 with TRBJ2-7, with D tentatively TRBD1 (5 bases). The CDR3: CASSLTRQNEQYF. The CDR3 region has the DNA TGTGCCAGCAGTTTAACCCGACAGAACGAGCAGTACTTC.